This T cell receptor (beta chain) originates from a study of blood T cell repertoires in COVID-19. Study information: Material from acute and convalescent COVID-19 was sourced from the United States, Italy and Spain.

Per the original data handling: By means of reference gene primer amplification, nucleated cell counts were estimated. Assay: immunoSEQ multiplex PCR; the TCRdb copy retains only in-frame clones and omits some. That table is the source of V, J and clone size, and D and trimming were worked out from the DNA. Of under 75,000 clones listed, around 85% are singletons. The germline CDR1 and CDR2 sequences are MNHEY and SVGAGI. V lost 6 bases to trimming and J lost 2 bases, with 13 bases between them. CDR3 length equals 15 residues. Sequenced input: peripheral blood. The clonotype originates from a woman aged 65 to 85 with acute or convalescent COVID-19. This sequence joins TRBV6-5 and TRBJ2-2; D call uncertain. CDR3 loop: CASRNEAANTGELFF. CDR3 in DNA: TGTGCCAGCAGAAACGAGGCAGCAAACACCGGGGAGCTGTTTTTT.